Here is one T cell receptor (beta chain) with its context. Its antigen is unidentified. This record belongs to a study of cytomegalovirus exposure and HLA in healthy donors. General study points: There were a few CMV-associated chains whose specificity for CMV antigens was confirmed in vitro. What a later analysis showed was that several of the most significant clusters appeared linked to common viral pathogens.

13 Jbeta primers and 60 Vbeta primers were used for the PCR. Produced via immunoSEQ multiplex PCR; TCRdb's table is partial and in-frame only. The sample contains around 190,000 clones, about 82% of which appear only once. Germline CDR1 is SGHNT and CDR2 is YYREEE (reference sequence). V was cut by 2 bases and J by 4 bases, with 16 bases left in between. CDR3 size: 16 residues. The clonotype comes from a woman aged 45 to 65 in good health and CMV-seronegative. The J gene is TRBJ2-1, the V gene TRBV5-4, with D possibly being TRBD2 (5 bases). Sequencing input: PBMCs. CDR3 in DNA: TGTGCCAGCAGCTTATCCTTCGGGGATCGATACAATGAGCAGTTCTTC. This encodes CASSLSFGDRYNEQFF.